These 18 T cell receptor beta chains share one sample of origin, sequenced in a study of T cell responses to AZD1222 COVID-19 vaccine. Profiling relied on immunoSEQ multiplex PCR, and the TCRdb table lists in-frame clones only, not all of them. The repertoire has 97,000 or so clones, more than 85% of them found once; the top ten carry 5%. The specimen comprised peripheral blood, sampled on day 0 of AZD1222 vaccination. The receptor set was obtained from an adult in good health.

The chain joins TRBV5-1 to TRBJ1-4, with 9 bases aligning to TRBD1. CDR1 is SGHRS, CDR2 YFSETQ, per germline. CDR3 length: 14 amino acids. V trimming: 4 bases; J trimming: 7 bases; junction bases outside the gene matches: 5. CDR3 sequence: CASSHGTGSEKLFF. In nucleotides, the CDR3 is TGCGCCAGCAGCCACGGGACAGGGTCTGAAAAACTGTTTTTT.

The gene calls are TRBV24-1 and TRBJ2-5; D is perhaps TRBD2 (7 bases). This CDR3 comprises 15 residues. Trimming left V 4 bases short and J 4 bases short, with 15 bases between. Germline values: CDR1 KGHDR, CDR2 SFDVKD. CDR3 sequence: CATSEPRGAGETQYF. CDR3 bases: TGTGCCACCAGTGAACCCCGGGGGGCCGGAGAGACCCAGTACTTC.

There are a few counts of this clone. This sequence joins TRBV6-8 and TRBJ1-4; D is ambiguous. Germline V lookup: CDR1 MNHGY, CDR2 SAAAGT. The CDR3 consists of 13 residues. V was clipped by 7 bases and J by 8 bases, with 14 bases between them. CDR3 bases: TGTGCCAGCAATTTAGGGCGGTGGGAAAAACTGTTTTTT. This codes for CASNLGRWEKLFF.

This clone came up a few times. The CDR3 sequence is CASRPGLSGNTIYF. The CDR3 nucleotides are TGTGCCAGCAGACCGGGCCTCTCTGGAAACACCATATATTTT. The chain couples TRBV6-5 to TRBJ1-3; D unresolved. Germline values: CDR1 MNHEY, CDR2 SVGAGI. The CDR3 length is 14 residues. V lost 6 bases, J lost 0 bases, and 9 bases lay in between.

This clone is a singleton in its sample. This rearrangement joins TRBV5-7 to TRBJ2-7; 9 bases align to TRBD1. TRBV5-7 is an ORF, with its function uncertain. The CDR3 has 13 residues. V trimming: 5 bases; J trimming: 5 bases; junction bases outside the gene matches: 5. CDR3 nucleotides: TGTGCCAGCAGGGCCGGGACAGGGAACGAGCAGTACTTC. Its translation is CASRAGTGNEQYF.

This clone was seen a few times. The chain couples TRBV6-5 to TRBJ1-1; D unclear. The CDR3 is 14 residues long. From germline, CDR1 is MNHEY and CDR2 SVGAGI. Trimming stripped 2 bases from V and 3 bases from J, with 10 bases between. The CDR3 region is CASSYRQAHTEAFF. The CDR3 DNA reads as TGTGCCAGCAGTTACAGGCAGGCCCACACTGAAGCTTTCTTT.

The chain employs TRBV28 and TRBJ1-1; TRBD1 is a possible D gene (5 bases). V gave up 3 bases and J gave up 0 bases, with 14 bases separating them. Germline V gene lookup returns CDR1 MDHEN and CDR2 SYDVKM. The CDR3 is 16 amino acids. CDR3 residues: CASSFPQGPMNTEAFF. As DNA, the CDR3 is TGTGCCAGCAGTTTTCCGCAGGGACCGATGAACACTGAAGCTTTCTTT.

This CDR3 is CASSLDSGTGGKETQYF. Written as DNA, the CDR3 is TGTGCCAGCAGCTTAGATTCGGGGACAGGGGGGAAAGAGACCCAGTACTTC. The chain links TRBV11-3 to TRBJ2-5, with 11 bases identical to TRBD1. Germline V gene lookup returns CDR1 SGHNT and CDR2 YENEEA. This CDR3 contains 17 residues. V trimming: 0 bases; J trimming: 3 bases; junction bases outside the gene matches: 6.

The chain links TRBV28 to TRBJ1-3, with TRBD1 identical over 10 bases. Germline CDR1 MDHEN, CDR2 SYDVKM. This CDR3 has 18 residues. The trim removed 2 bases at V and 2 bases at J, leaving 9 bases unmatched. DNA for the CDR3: TGTGCCAGCAGTTTAGCGGGACGGGGGACAGGGGCTGGAAACACCATATATTTT. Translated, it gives CASSLAGRGTGAGNTIYF.

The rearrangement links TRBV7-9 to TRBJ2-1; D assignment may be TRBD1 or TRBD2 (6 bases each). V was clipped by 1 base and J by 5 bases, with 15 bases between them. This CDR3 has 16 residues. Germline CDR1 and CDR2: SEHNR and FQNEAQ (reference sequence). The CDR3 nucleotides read TGTGCCAGCAGCTTAGGGGGGGCCGCTGATGACAATGAGCAGTTCTTC. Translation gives CASSLGGAADDNEQFF.

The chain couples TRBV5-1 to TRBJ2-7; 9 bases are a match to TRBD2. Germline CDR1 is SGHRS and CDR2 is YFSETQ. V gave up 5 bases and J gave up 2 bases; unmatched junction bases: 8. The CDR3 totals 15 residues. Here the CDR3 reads CASRLTTSGPYEQYF. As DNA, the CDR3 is TGCGCCAGCAGACTCACGACTAGCGGCCCCTACGAGCAGTACTTC. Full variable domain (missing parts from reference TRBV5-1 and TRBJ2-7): KAGVTQTPRYLIKTRGQQVTLSCSPISGHRSVSWYQQTPGQGLQFLFEYFSETQRNKGNFPGRFSGRQFSNSRSEMNVSTLELGDSALYLCASRLTTSGPYEQYFGPGTRLTVT.

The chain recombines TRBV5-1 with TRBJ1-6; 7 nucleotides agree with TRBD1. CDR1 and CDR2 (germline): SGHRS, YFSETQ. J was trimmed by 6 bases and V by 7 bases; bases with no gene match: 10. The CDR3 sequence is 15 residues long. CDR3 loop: CASLLDPGGNSPLHF. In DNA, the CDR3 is TGCGCCAGCCTTCTCGACCCAGGGGGTAATTCACCCCTCCACTTT.

The CDR3 region has the DNA TGTGCCAGCAGCAAAGATAGCGGGGGGGCGTCCTACAATGAGCAGTTCTTC. Its translation is CASSKDSGGASYNEQFF. The rearrangement joins TRBV21-1 to TRBJ2-1; TRBD2, the table's D call, lacks a check against the DNA. TRBV21-1 is termed a pseudogene. This CDR3 region has 17 residues.

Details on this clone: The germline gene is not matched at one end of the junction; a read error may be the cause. The CDR3 region has the DNA TGTGCTAGCAGCTTAGGGGTTTTCAATGAGCAGTTCTTC. Its translation: CASSLGVFNEQFF. The J gene is TRBJ2-1, the V gene TRBV7-7; perhaps TRBD1 as D (5 bases). Germline V gene sequence: CDR1 SSHAT, CDR2 FNYEAQ (reference sequence). This CDR3 is 13 amino acids long.

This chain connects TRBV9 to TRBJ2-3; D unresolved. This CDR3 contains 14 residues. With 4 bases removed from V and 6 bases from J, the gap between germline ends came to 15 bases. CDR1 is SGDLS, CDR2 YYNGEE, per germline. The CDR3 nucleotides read TGTGCCAGCAGCCCCGAGAGTCATACCGATACGCAGTATTTT. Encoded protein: CASSPESHTDTQYF.

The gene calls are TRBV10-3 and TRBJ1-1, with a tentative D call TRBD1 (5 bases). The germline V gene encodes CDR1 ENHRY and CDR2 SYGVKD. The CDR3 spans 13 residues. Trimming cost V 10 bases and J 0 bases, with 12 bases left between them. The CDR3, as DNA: TGTGCCACGGGTGGCAGGGTGAACACTGAAGCTTTCTTT. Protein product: CATGGRVNTEAFF.

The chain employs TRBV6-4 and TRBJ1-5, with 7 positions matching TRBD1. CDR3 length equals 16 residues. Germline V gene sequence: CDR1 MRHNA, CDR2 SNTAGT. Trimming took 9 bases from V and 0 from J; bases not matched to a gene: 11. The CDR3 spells CARPSLQGDSNQPQHF. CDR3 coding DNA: TGTGCCAGACCGTCCCTTCAGGGGGATAGCAATCAGCCCCAGCATTTT.

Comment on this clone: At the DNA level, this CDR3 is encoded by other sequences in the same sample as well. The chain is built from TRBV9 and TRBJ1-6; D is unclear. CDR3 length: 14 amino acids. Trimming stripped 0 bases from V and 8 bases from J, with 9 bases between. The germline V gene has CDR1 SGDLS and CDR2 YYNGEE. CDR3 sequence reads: CASSVVGRDSPLHF. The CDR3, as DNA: TGTGCCAGCAGCGTAGTAGGGAGGGATTCACCCCTCCACTTT.